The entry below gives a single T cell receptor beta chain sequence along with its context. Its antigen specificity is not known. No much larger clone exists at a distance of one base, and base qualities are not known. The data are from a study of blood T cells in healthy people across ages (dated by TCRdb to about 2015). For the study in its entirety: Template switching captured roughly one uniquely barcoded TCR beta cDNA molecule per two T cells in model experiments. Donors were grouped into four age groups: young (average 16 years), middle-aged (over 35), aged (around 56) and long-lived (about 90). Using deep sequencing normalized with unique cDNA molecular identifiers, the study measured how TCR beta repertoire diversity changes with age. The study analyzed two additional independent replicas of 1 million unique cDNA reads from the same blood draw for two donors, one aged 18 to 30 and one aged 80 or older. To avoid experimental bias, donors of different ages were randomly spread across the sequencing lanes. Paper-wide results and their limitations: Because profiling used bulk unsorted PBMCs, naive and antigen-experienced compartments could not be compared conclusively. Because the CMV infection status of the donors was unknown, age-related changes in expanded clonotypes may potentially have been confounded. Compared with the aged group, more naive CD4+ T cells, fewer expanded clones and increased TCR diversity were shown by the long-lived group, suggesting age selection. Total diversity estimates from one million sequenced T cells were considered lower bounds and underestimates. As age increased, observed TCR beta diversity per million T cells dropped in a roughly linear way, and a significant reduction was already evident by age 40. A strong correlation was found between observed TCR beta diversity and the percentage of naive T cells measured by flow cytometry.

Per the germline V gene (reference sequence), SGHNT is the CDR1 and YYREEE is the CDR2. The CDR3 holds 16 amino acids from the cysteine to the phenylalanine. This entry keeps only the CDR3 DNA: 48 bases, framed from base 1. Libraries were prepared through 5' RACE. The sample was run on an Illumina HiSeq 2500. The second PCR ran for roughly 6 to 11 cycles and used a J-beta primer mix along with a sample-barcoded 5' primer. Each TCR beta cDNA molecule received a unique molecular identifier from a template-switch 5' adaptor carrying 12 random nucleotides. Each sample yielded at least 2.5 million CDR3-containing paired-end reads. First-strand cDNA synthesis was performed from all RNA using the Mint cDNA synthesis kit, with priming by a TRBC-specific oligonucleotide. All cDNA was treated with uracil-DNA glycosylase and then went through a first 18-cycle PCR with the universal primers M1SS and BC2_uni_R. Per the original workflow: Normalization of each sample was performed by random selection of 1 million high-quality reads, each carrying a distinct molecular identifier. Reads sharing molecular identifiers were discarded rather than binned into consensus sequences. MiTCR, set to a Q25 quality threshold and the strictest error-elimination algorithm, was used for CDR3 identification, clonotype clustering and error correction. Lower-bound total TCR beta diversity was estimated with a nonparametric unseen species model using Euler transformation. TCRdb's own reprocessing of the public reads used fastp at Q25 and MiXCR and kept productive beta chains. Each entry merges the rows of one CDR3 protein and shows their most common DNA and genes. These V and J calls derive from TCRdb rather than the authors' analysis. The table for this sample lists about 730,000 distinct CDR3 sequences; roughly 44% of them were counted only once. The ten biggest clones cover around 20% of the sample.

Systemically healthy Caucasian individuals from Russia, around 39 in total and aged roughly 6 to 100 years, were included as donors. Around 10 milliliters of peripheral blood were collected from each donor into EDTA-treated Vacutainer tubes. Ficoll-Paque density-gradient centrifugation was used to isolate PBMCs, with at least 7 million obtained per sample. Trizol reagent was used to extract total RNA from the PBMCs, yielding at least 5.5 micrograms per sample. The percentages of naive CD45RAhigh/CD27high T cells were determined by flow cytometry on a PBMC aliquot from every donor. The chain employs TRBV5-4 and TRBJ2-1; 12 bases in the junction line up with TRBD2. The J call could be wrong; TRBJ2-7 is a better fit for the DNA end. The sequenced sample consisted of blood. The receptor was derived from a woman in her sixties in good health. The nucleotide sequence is TGTGCCAGCAGCTTGGGGCGGACTAGCGGGGACAATGAGCAGTACTTC. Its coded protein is CASSLGRTSGDNEQYF.